A selection of T cell receptor beta chains follows, all from one sample in a study of shared clonotypes between healthy human individuals. TCRdb keeps only in-frame clones here, not all; method: immunoSEQ multiplex PCR. The sample has fewer than 1.4 million clones, approximately 78% seen once. Sequenced sample: memory CD4+ T cells from PBMCs. The origin of the receptors is a man between 18 and 29 years old in good health. Some clones in this sample may be carry-over from other donors' samples. The CDR3 runs from the conserved cysteine through the conserved F or W. Each record gives: J gene, V gene, clone size, CDR3 length, D gene, CDR3 protein, CDR3 DNA. A D gene is named only where the DNA matches it firmly. Size tells how often a clone was seen (once, few, many) or the class of an expanded clone, and some rows leave it out.

>TRBJ1-1|TRBV5-4|.|15|.
CASSLEGNLEIEAFF
TGTGCCAGCAGCTTGGAGGGAAATTTGGAAATTGAAGCTTTCTTT
>TRBJ2-1|TRBV5-1|.|17|TRBD2
CASSLELAGSWGNEQFF
TGCGCCAGCAGCTTGGAGCTAGCGGGGTCCTGGGGCAATGAGCAGTTCTTC
>TRBJ2-5|TRBV29-1|.|11|.
CSVGVGETQYF
TGCAGCGTTGGGGTAGGAGAGACCCAGTACTTC
>TRBJ1-4|TRBV7-9|.|15|TRBD1
CASSLIDRAQGKLFF
TGTGCCAGCAGCCTTATAGACAGGGCTCAAGGAAAACTGTTTTTT
>TRBJ1-1|TRBV29-1|once|13|.
CSVIGQYGAEAFF
TGCAGCGTTATCGGACAGTATGGGGCTGAAGCTTTCTTT
>TRBJ1-5|TRBV19|.|14|.
CASSIGWGNQPQHF
TGTGCCAGTAGTATAGGTTGGGGCAATCAGCCCCAGCATTTT
>TRBJ2-3|TRBV5-1|.|16|TRBD2
CASSLSGLAPTDTQYF
TGCGCCAGCAGCCTGAGCGGACTAGCGCCCACAGATACGCAGTATTTT
>TRBJ2-7|TRBV5-6|.|12|.
CASSLDRYEQYF
TGTGCCAGCAGCCTAGATCGGTACGAGCAGTACTTC
>TRBJ2-3|TRBV7-9|.|14|.
CASSLGLATDTQYF
TGTGCCAGCAGCTTAGGGCTAGCTACAGATACGCAGTATTTT
>TRBJ1-5|TRBV6-1|.|14|.
CASSETGGIQPQHF
TGTGCCAGCAGTGAAACCGGGGGAATACAGCCCCAGCATTTT
>TRBJ2-2|TRBV5-1|.|14|.
CATSGTGYTGELFF
TGCGCCACTAGTGGGACGGGCTACACCGGGGAGCTGTTTTTT
>TRBJ2-1|TRBV6-5|few|12|.
CASSTGLSEQFF
TGTGCCAGCAGTACCGGATTGAGTGAGCAGTTCTTC